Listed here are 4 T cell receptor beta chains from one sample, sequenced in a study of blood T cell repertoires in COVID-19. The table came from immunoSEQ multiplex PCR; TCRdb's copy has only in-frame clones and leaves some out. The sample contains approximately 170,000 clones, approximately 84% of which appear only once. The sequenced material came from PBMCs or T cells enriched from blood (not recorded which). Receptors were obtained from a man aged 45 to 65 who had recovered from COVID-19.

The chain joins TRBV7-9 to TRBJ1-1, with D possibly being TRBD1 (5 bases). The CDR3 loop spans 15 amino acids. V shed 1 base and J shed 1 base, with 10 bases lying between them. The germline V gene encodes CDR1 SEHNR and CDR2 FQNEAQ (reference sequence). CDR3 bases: TGTGCCAGCAGCTTAGAGGCCAGGGCGAACACTGAAGCTTTCTTT. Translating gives CASSLEARANTEAFF. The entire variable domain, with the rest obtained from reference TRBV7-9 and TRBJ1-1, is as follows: DTGVSQNPRHKITKRGQNVTFRCDPISEHNRLYWYRQTLGQGPEFLTYFQNEAQLEKSRLLSDRFSAERPKGSFSTLEIQRTEQGDSAMYLCASSLEARANTEAFFGQGTRLTVV.

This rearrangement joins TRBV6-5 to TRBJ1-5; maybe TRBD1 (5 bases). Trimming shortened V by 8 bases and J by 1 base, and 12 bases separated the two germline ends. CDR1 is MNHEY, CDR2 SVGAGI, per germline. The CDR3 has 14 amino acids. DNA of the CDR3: TGTGCCAGCGGTAAGCAGGGAAGCAATCAGCCCCAGCATTTT. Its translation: CASGKQGSNQPQHF.

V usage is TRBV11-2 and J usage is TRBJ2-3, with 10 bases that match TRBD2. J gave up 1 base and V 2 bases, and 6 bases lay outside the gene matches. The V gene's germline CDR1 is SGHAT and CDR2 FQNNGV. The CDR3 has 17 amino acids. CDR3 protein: CASSLNPAGGGTDTQYF. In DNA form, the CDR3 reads TGTGCCAGCAGCTTAAACCCAGCGGGGGGGGGCACAGATACGCAGTATTTT.

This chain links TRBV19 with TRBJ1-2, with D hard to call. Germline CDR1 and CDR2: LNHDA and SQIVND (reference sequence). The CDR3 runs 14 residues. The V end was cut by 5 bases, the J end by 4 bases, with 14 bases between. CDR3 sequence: CASSVRSTSYGYTF. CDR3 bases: TGTGCCAGTAGTGTCCGATCGACAAGCTATGGCTACACCTTC. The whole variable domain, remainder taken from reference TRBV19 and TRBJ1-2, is DGGITQSPKYLFRKEGQNVTLSCEQNLNHDAMYWYRQDPGQGLRLIYYSQIVNDFQKGDIAEGYSVSREKKESFPLTVTSAQKNPTAFYLCASSVRSTSYGYTFGSGTRLTVV.